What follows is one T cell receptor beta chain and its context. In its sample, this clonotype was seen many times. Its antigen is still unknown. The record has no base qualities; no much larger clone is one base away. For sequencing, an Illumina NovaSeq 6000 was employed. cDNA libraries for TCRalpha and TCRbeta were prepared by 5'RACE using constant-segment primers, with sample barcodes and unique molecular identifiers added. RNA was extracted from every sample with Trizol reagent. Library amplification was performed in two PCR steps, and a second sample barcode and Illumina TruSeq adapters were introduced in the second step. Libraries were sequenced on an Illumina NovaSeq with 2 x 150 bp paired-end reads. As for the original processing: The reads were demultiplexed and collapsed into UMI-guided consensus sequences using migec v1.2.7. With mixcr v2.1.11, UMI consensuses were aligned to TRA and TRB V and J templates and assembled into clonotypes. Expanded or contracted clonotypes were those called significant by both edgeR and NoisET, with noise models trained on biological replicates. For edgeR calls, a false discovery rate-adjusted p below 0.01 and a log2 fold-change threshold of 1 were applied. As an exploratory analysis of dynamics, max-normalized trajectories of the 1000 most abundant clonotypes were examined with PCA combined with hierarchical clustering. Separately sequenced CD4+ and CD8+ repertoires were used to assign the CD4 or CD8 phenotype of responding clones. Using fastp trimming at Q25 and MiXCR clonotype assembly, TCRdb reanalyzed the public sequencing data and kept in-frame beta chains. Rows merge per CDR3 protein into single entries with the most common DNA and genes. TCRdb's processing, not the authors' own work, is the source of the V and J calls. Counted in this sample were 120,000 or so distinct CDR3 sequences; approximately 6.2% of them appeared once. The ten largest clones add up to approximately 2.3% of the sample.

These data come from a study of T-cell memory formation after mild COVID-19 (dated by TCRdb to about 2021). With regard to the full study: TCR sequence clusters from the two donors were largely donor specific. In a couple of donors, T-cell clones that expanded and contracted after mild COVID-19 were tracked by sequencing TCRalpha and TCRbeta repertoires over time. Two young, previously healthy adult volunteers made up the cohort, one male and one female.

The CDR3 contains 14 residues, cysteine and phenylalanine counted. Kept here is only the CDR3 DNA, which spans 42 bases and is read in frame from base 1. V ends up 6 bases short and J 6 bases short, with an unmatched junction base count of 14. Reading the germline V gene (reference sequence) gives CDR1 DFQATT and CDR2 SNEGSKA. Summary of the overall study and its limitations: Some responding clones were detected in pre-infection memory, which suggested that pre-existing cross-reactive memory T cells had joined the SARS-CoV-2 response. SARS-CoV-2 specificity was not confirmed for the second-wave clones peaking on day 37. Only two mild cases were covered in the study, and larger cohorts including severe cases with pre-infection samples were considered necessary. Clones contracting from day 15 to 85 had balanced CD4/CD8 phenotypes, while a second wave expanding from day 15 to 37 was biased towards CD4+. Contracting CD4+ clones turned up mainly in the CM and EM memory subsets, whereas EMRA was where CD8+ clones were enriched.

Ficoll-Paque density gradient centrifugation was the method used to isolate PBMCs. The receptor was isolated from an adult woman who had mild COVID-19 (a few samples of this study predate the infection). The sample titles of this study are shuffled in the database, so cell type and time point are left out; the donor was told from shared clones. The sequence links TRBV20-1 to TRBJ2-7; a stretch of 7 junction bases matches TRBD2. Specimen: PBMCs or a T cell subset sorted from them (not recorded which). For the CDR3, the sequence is CSAPWGGNVGEQYF. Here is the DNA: TGCAGTGCGCCATGGGGGGGAAATGTTGGCGAGCAGTACTTC.